These T cell receptor beta chains were read from a single sample in a study of blood T cells in healthy people across ages. TCRdb re-derived calls from the 5' RACE reads in MiXCR, one entry per CDR3 protein. There are 600,000 or so distinct CDR3 sequences in the sample; about 28% occur only once, and about 15% lies in the top ten. Sequences were obtained from blood. Receptors were obtained from a woman of 80 years or more in good health. The CDR3 runs from the conserved cysteine through the conserved F or W. The D gene is left open where the match is weak. For some rows the clone size is stated as once, few or many, or as a class when expanded; others skip it.

d_gene | abundance | j_gene | v_gene | CDR3nt | CDR3aa
TRBD1 | many | TRBJ2-3 | TRBV20-1 | TGCAGTGCTAGTCCGACCTCAGGGGGCGTCGGGACAGATACGCAGTATTTT | CSASPTSGGVGTDTQYF
TRBD2 | . | TRBJ2-7 | TRBV4-3 | TGCGCCAGCAGCCCAGCGGGAAAATCCTACGAGCAGTACTTC | CASSPAGKSYEQYF
TRBD1 | . | TRBJ1-5 | TRBV27 | TGTGCCAGCAGTTTAGATACAGGGGGTAGTCAGCCCCAGCATTTT | CASSLDTGGSQPQHF
. | . | TRBJ2-3 | TRBV24-1 | TGTGCCATCAGCCCGGGACTCTCTTCCACAGATACGCAGTATTTT | CAISPGLSSTDTQYF
. | . | TRBJ2-1 | TRBV20-1 | TGCAGTGCTAGAGATAGAGCTAGAAACAATGAGCAGTTCTTC | CSARDRARNNEQFF
TRBD2 | . | TRBJ2-3 | TRBV29-1 | TGCAGCGTTGCGGGACTAGCGACAGATACGCAGTATTTT | CSVAGLATDTQYF
. | many | TRBJ1-2 | TRBV5-6 | TGTGCCAGCAGCTTGGGGTTTAATTCGCCTTATGGCTACACCTTC | CASSLGFNSPYGYTF
TRBD1 | many | TRBJ1-2 | TRBV29-1 | TGCAGCGCCGGACAGGGGGCGACCTATGGCTACACCTTC | CSAGQGATYGYTF
TRBD1 | many | TRBJ1-2 | TRBV7-2 | TGTGCCAGCAGCTCGCCTTCTTCGGGACAGGGGTTTTACTATGGCTACACCTTC | CASSSPSSGQGFYYGYTF
TRBD2 | . | TRBJ2-1 | TRBV5-4 | TGTGCCAGCAGCCCGCGACTAGCGGGGGACAATGAGCAGTTCTTC | CASSPRLAGDNEQFF
TRBD2 | few | TRBJ2-3 | TRBV3-1 | TGTGCCAGCAGCCAAGCTTCCAGCGGGGGCGCAGATACGCAGTATTTT | CASSQASSGGADTQYF
. | many | TRBJ2-7 | TRBV7-6 | TGTGCCAGCAGCTTAGGAACAGGGCAAACCTACGAGCAGTACTTC | CASSLGTGQTYEQYF
. | few | TRBJ1-2 | TRBV15 | TGTGCCACCAGCTTATACAGGGACAACTATGGCTGCACCTTC | CATSLYRDNYGCTF
TRBD2 | few | TRBJ2-7 | TRBV7-9 | TGTGCCAGCAGAGGGACTAGCGACAATGAGCAGTACTTC | CASRGTSDNEQYF
. | few | TRBJ1-4 | TRBV7-9 | TGTGCCAGCAGCTCCACATTAGGGGGGTCGGAAAAACTGTTTTTT | CASSSTLGGSEKLFF
. | . | TRBJ2-1 | TRBV7-3 | TGTGCCAGCAGCTTAAGTAGGAACGATGAGCAGTTCTTC | CASSLSRNDEQFF
. | many | TRBJ2-3 | TRBV3-1 | TGTGCCAGCAGCCACCCGGGCGGCACGGCAGATACGCAGTATTTT | CASSHPGGTADTQYF
. | many | TRBJ1-4 | TRBV7-2 | TGTGCCAGCAGCTACATTTCAGGACAGCCTAATGAAAAACTGTTTTTT | CASSYISGQPNEKLFF
TRBD2 | . | TRBJ2-5 | TRBV7-2 | TGTGCCAGCAGCTTAGCGCCCAGCGGGGCTCAAGAGACCCAGTACTTC | CASSLAPSGAQETQYF
. | many | TRBJ2-3 | TRBV6-6 | TGTGCCAGCAGCACCCCGGGGAAGACGCAGTATTTT | CASSTPGKTQYF
. | . | TRBJ1-6 | TRBV20-1 | TGCAGTGCTAGAGTATCTAGCTCCTATAATTCACCCCTCCACTTT | CSARVSSSYNSPLHF
. | . | TRBJ1-5 | TRBV21-1 | TGTGCCAGCAGCTTTCGAAGGACCTTAGGACAGGGCAATCAGCCCCAGCATTTT | CASSFRRTLGQGNQPQHF
TRBD1 | . | TRBJ2-5 | TRBV5-8 | TGTGCCAGCAGCTTAGGGACAGGACAAGAGACCCGGTACTTC | CASSLGTGQETRYF
. | once | TRBJ2-7 | TRBV7-9 | TGTGCCAGCAGCTTAGTAACCGAGCAGTACTTC | CASSLVTEQYF
. | . | TRBJ1-2 | TRBV2 | TGTGCCAGCAGCCCGGACAGTGTCCTTGGCTACACCTTC | CASSPDSVLGYTF
. | . | TRBJ2-3 | TRBV7-9 | TGTGCCTGCAGTTTAGACAGTAACACAGATACGCAGTATTTT | CACSLDSNTDTQYF
TRBD2 | once | TRBJ2-7 | TRBV6-2/TRBV6-3 | TGTGCCAGCAGTTCACCGGGGGGGAGCGGTAACTACGAGCAGTACTTC | CASSSPGGSGNYEQYF
. | many | TRBJ2-5 | TRBV15 | TGTGCCACCAGCTCTTCAGGGGGGGGAGCGGAGACCCAGTACTTC | CATSSSGGGAETQYF
. | . | TRBJ2-2 | TRBV4-2 | TGTGCCAGCAGCCAAGCAACCGTCGCGAGCACCGGGGAGCTGTTTTTT | CASSQATVASTGELFF
TRBD1 | . | TRBJ2-5 | TRBV29-1 | TGCATCGTGAGACAGGGAAGGACCCAGTACTTC | CIVRQGRTQYF
. | many | TRBJ2-1 | TRBV6-6 | TGTGCCAGCAGTTATGGGGGTAGATCCTACAATGAGCAGTTCTTC | CASSYGGRSYNEQFF
TRBD2 | many | TRBJ2-1 | TRBV7-8 | TGTGCCAGCAGCTTAGACCCCGGACGGAGACTAGCGGACTCCTACAATGAGCAGTTCTTC | CASSLDPGRRLADSYNEQFF
. | once | TRBJ2-1 | TRBV29-1 | TGCAGCGTTGGAGGGGGTGAGCAGTTCTTC | CSVGGGEQFF
. | . | TRBJ1-1 | TRBV20-1 | TGCAGTGCATCGGAGGGGGGCCCGACTGAAGCTTTCTTT | CSASEGGPTEAFF
TRBD2 | many | TRBJ2-3 | TRBV12-5 | TGTGCTAGTGGCCTGACGGGGGGGGGCACAGATACGCAGTATTTT | CASGLTGGGTDTQYF
TRBD2 | many | TRBJ2-3 | TRBV7-2 | TGTGCCAGCAGCTTGAGTGGCGGGGGGGTCTCAGATACGCAGTATTTT | CASSLSGGGVSDTQYF
TRBD2 | . | TRBJ2-1 | TRBV5-1 | TGCGCCAGCAGCTTATTCGGCGGGGGGAAGTACAATGAGCAGTTCTTC | CASSLFGGGKYNEQFF
TRBD2 | many | TRBJ2-1 | TRBV2 | TGTGCCAGCAGTGCGCGTAGCGGGAGAAATGAGCAGTTCTTC | CASSARSGRNEQFF
. | . | TRBJ1-2 | TRBV19 | TGTGCCAGTAGTATTGGAGCGAACTATGGCTACACCTTC | CASSIGANYGYTF
. | many | TRBJ2-1 | TRBV14 | TGTGCCAGCAGCCAAGATCCTTTGGCGGGGAGCTCCTACAATGAGCAGTTCTTC | CASSQDPLAGSSYNEQFF
TRBD2 | many | TRBJ2-3 | TRBV7-3 | TGTGCCAGCAGCAGCCCCGGACTAGCGGACGACACAGATACGCAGTATTTT | CASSSPGLADDTDTQYF
. | many | TRBJ2-1 | TRBV9 | TGTGCCAGCAGCGTAACCGGGTTCGGCAATGAGCAGTTCTTC | CASSVTGFGNEQFF
. | many | TRBJ1-6 | TRBV20-1 | TGCAGTGCTAGAGGGCTTGCAGATTCACCCCTCCACTTT | CSARGLADSPLHF
TRBD2 | . | TRBJ2-1 | TRBV5-5 | TGTGCCAGCAACCAGACTAGCGGGGGATCTCACAATGAGCAGTTCTTC | CASNQTSGGSHNEQFF
. | many | TRBJ1-5 | TRBV15 | TGTGCCACCAGTAGACCGCTAGGGAGCAATCAGCCCCAGCATTTT | CATSRPLGSNQPQHF
. | . | TRBJ2-7 | TRBV6-2/TRBV6-3 | TGTGCCAGCAGTACCCCCCTGAGCGGTAGCTCCTACGAGCAGTACTTC | CASSTPLSGSSYEQYF